Listed here are 9 T cell receptor beta chains from one sample, sequenced in a study of preoperative IRX-2 immunotherapy in early breast cancer. Treatment meaning: preoperative locoregional IRX-2 cytokine immunotherapy. The table came from immunoSEQ multiplex PCR; TCRdb's copy has only in-frame clones and leaves some out. The sample lists 75,000 to 100,000 clones, roughly 89% occurring once. The specimen comprised tumor tissue, sampled after IRX-2 immunotherapy. These TCRs come from a human donor with breast cancer.

The chain couples TRBV10-2 to TRBJ1-2; D call uncertain. Germline V gene lookup returns CDR1 WSHSY and CDR2 SAAADI. The CDR3 runs 13 residues. The germline V and J ends were trimmed by 0 bases and 0 bases, with 2 bases remaining between them. The CDR3 loop is CASSESPNYGYTF. CDR3 DNA sequence: TGCGCCAGCAGTGAGTCACCTAACTATGGCTACACCTTC.

The sample holds one count of this clone. The chain employs TRBV9 and TRBJ2-2, with a tentative D call TRBD2 (6 bases). V lost 2 bases to trimming and J lost 3 bases, with 8 bases between them. CDR1 and CDR2 (germline): SGDLS, YYNGEE. The CDR3 sequence is 14 residues long. CDR3 loop: CASSVTGDTGELFF. The DNA for the CDR3 is TGTGCCAGCAGCGTGACGGGAGACACCGGGGAGCTGTTTTTT.

The chain carries TRBV28 and TRBJ1-1; no clear D. Germline loops: CDR1 MDHEN, CDR2 SYDVKM. The CDR3 runs 13 residues. Between the trimmed V and J ends, which lost 3 bases and 4 bases, there was a span of 9 bases. This chain's CDR3 is CASSLHYVTEAFF. CDR3 DNA: TGTGCCAGCAGTTTGCACTACGTCACTGAAGCTTTCTTT.

The chain uses TRBV7-6 and TRBJ2-1; tentative D call: TRBD2 (5 bases). Trimming shortened V by 5 bases and J by 7 bases, and 21 bases separated the two germline ends. This CDR3 spans 16 amino acids. Germline CDR1 SGHVS, CDR2 FNYEAQ. The CDR3 is CASSHRAARVGNEQFF. The CDR3 bases are TGTGCCAGCAGCCACCGAGCGGCCCGGGTTGGGAATGAGCAGTTCTTC. The full variable domain, completed using reference TRBV7-6 and TRBJ2-1, is GAGVSQSPRYKVTKRGQDVALRCDPISGHVSLYWYRQALGQGPEFLTYFNYEAQQDKSGLPNDRFSAERPEGSISTLTIQRTEQRDSAMYRCASSHRAARVGNEQFFGPGTRLTVL.

J is TRBJ2-7 and V is TRBV5-1; 7 bases are shared with TRBD2. CDR1 is SGHRS and CDR2 is YFSETQ in the germline V gene. V gave up 3 bases and J gave up 4 bases; unmatched junction bases: 7. The CDR3 spans 14 residues. The CDR3 loop is CASSSPGLSYEQYF. CDR3 nucleotides: TGCGCCAGCAGCTCTCCGGGACTATCTTACGAGCAGTACTTC.

The gene calls are TRBV6-8 and TRBJ1-2, with 7 bases that match TRBD1. CDR3 length equals 14 residues. The germline CDR1 and CDR2 sequences are MNHGY and SAAAGT. V trimming: 6 bases; J trimming: 0 bases; junction bases outside the gene matches: 4. The CDR3 is CASRTRGTNYGYTF. The CDR3 nucleotides read TGTGCCAGCAGGACCAGGGGGACTAACTATGGCTACACCTTC.

The chain joins TRBV30 to TRBJ1-1; D remains ambiguous. V was shortened by 0 bases and J by 0 bases, with 11 bases between the two germline ends. CDR1 is GTSNPN, CDR2 SVGIG, per germline (reference sequence). The CDR3 loop spans 15 amino acids. CDR3 DNA: TGTGCCTGGAGTGTAAGGAGTAGCATGAACACTGAAGCTTTCTTT. Amino acid sequence: CAWSVRSSMNTEAFF.

The V gene is TRBV11-3, the J gene TRBJ2-1; 9 nucleotides match TRBD2. CDR1 and CDR2 (germline): SGHNT, YENEEA. V was clipped by 3 bases and J by 10 bases; unmatched bases: 10. This CDR3 is built from 15 residues. The chain's CDR3 is CASSLSLAGSNEQFF. The DNA of the CDR3 is TGTGCCAGCAGCTTGTCTCTAGCGGGATCTAACGAGCAGTTCTTC. The whole variable domain, filled in from reference TRBV11-3 and TRBJ2-1, reads EAGVVQSPRYKIIEKKQPVAFWCNPISGHNTLYWYLQNLGQGPELLIRYENEEAVDDSQLPKDRFSAERLKGVDSTLKIQPAELGDSAVYLCASSLSLAGSNEQFFGPGTRLTVL.

To note about this clone: One junction end disagrees with the germline gene, perhaps due to a read error. This chain connects TRBV14 to TRBJ2-1; TRBD2 might be the D (5 bases). Germline lookup yields CDR1 SGHDN and CDR2 FVKESK. The length of the CDR3 is 15 residues. CDR3 nucleotides: TGTGCCAGCAGCCAAGATGTTCGGGCGAGGGATCCCGCGATCTTC. This sequence encodes CASSQDVRARDPAIF.